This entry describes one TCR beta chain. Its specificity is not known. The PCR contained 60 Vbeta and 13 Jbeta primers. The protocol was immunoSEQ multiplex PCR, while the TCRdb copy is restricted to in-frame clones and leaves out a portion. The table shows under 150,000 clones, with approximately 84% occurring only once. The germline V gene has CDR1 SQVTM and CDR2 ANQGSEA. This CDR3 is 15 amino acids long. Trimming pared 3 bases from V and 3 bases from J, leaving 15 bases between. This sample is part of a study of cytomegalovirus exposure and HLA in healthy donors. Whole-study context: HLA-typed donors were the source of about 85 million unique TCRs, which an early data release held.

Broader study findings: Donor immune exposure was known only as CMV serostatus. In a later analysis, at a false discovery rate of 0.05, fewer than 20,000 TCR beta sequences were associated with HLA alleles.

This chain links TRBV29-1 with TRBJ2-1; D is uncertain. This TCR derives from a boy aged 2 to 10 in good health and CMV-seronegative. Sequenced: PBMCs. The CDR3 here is CSVDATNANYNEQFF. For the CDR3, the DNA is TGCAGCGTTGATGCTACCAACGCAAACTACAATGAGCAGTTCTTC.